A single sample is the source of the 9 T cell receptor beta chains below, sequenced in a study of blood T cells in healthy people across ages (dated by TCRdb to the mid-2010s). Library preparation used 5' RACE. The sequencer was an Illumina HiSeq 2500. A second 7 to 11 cycle PCR used a sample-barcoded 5' primer and a J-beta primer mix. TCRdb ran its own pipeline on the public reads, namely fastp trimming at Q25 and MiXCR clone calling, and kept in-frame beta chains. Each CDR3 protein gets just one entry, which takes the most common genes and DNA from the rows behind it. Here the sample has 650,000 to 900,000 distinct CDR3 sequences; 60% to 80% occur a single time. Roughly a quarter of the sample lies in the top ten. Sequenced: blood. Receptor source: a man aged 30 to 45 in good health.

To note about this clonotype: Germline is not matched at one junction end, which may reflect a read error. V is TRBV6-2 or TRBV6-3 and J is TRBJ2-6, with 8 nucleotides matching TRBD1. CDR1 is MNHEY and CDR2 is SVGEGT in the germline V gene. This CDR3 region has 16 residues. CDR3 amino acids: CASSYLQGAGADVLTF. CDR3 nucleotides: TGTGCCAGCAGTTACCTGCAGGGGGCTGGGGCCGACGTCCTGACTTTC.

In its sample, this clonotype was seen once. The chain links TRBV2 to TRBJ2-7, with TRBD2 as a possible D gene (5 bases). The assigned J gene may be wrong: the sequence end matches TRBJ2-5 better. Germline CDR1 and CDR2: SNHLY and FYNNEI. This CDR3 contains 13 residues. The CDR3 loop is CASIQDYRETQYF. CDR3 sequence (DNA): TGTGCCAGCATTCAAGACTACCGGGAGACCCAGTACTTC.

The chain carries TRBV5-1 and TRBJ1-1; D gene uncertain. Trimming removed 2 bases at V and 5 bases at J, with 10 bases between. Germline-derived CDR1 and CDR2 are SGHRS and YFSETQ. The CDR3 is made up of 13 amino acids. CDR3 bases: TGCGCCAGCAGCTTTTTCGGGGAAACTGAAGCTTTCTTT. It specifies CASSFFGETEAFF.

Concerning this clonotype itself: A junction boundary mismatches the germline segment, possibly from a read error. V and J are TRBV7-3 and TRBJ2-1, with D perhaps given as TRBD1 or TRBD2 (5 bases each). Germline V lookup: CDR1 SGHTA, CDR2 FQGTGA. The CDR3 has 14 amino acids. The CDR3 nucleotides are TGTGCCAGCAGCTTATCGGGGACCTCCAATAAGCAGTTCTTC. Encoded protein: CASSLSGTSNKQFF.

The J gene is TRBJ2-7, the V gene TRBV20-1; D gene ambiguous. Germline CDR1 and CDR2: DFQATT and SNEGSKA (reference sequence). V was pared by 1 base and J by 2 bases, with 12 bases between. This CDR3 spans 14 amino acids. The CDR3: CSARAGANTYEQYF. The CDR3, as DNA: TGCAGTGCTAGAGCAGGAGCAAACACCTACGAGCAGTACTTC.

The V gene is TRBV6-4, the J gene TRBJ2-3; perhaps TRBD2 as D (5 bases). The germline V and J ends were trimmed by 2 bases and 6 bases, with 12 bases remaining between them. This CDR3 has 14 amino acids. Germline loops: CDR1 MRHNA, CDR2 SNTAGT. The CDR3, as DNA: TGTGCCAGCAGTGACCCGGGGAGTTCTGATACGCAGTATTTT. Translated: CASSDPGSSDTQYF.

The rearrangement joins TRBV11-2 to TRBJ2-2; D not certain. Germline CDR1 reads SGHAT; CDR2 reads FQNNGV. The CDR3 spans 15 residues. Trimming took 4 bases from V and 4 from J, leaving 13 bases between them. The CDR3 DNA reads TGTGCCAGCAGCTCCCTCCGGACCTCCACCGGGGAGCTGTTTTTT. Its translation is CASSSLRTSTGELFF. Supplemented by reference TRBV11-2 and TRBJ2-2, the full variable domain reads EAGVAQSPRYKIIEKRQSVAFWCNPISGHATLYWYQQILGQGPKLLIQFQNNGVVDDSQLPKDRFSAERLKGVDSTLKIQPAKLEDSAVYLCASSSLRTSTGELFFGEGSRLTVL.

The rearrangement uses TRBV11-2 and TRBJ2-4; D remains unclear. CDR1 and CDR2 from the germline V gene are SGHAT and FQNNGV. This CDR3 spans 12 amino acids. Trimming removed 1 base at V and 6 bases at J, with 4 bases between. CDR3 coding DNA: TGTGCCAGCAGCTTAGCAACAAACATTCAGTACTTC. It specifies CASSLATNIQYF.

This clonotype was counted between two and nine times. The rearrangement joins TRBV6-5 to TRBJ2-3, with D perhaps being TRBD1 or TRBD2 (5 bases each). The CDR3 runs 15 residues. Per the germline V gene, CDR1 is MNHEY and CDR2 is SVGAGI. Trimming left V 0 bases short and J 1 base short, with 8 bases between. The CDR3 sequence is CASSYSGDRTDTQYF. CDR3 bases: TGTGCCAGCAGTTACTCGGGGGACCGCACAGATACGCAGTATTTT.